The 2 T cell receptor beta chains below were found in one sample sequenced in a study of vaccination and CD4 T cells after COVID-19. Researchers used the Oncomine TCR Beta short-read assay to sequence DNA from cultured CD4+ T cells. TCRdb re-called the PCR reads with MiXCR, one entry per CDR3 protein. Counted here are approximately 10,000 distinct CDR3 sequences, 55% to 70% occurring once; the ten biggest clones make up roughly a sixth. The treatment is: approximately nine-day PBMC culture with coronavirus spike peptide pools or control peptides (ViraFEST assay). These receptors' antigens are unknown. The sequencing here drew on cultured CD4+ T cells from blood, taken after SARS-CoV-2 vaccination. These receptors came from a human donor with COVID-19.

This clonotype was observed a few times. The J gene is TRBJ1-1, the V gene TRBV7-6; D perhaps matches TRBD1 (5 bases). V was cut by 6 bases and J by 2 bases, with 10 bases left in between. Looked up from germline, CDR1 is SGHVS and CDR2 is FNYEAQ. CDR3 size: 13 residues. The chain's CDR3 is CASRRDSNTEAFF. Here the CDR3 DNA reads TGTGCCAGCAGGCGAGACAGTAACACTGAAGCTTTCTTT.

The rearrangement links TRBV20-1 to TRBJ2-6; D is perhaps TRBD1 (6 bases). Germline assignment: CDR1 DFQATT and CDR2 SNEGSKA (reference sequence). The CDR3 covers 16 residues. Trimming removed 5 bases at V and 0 bases at J, with 14 bases between. DNA of the CDR3: TGCAGTGCTGGAGGACAGCGACCCTCTGGGGCCAACGTCCTGACTTTC. This translates into CSAGGQRPSGANVLTF.